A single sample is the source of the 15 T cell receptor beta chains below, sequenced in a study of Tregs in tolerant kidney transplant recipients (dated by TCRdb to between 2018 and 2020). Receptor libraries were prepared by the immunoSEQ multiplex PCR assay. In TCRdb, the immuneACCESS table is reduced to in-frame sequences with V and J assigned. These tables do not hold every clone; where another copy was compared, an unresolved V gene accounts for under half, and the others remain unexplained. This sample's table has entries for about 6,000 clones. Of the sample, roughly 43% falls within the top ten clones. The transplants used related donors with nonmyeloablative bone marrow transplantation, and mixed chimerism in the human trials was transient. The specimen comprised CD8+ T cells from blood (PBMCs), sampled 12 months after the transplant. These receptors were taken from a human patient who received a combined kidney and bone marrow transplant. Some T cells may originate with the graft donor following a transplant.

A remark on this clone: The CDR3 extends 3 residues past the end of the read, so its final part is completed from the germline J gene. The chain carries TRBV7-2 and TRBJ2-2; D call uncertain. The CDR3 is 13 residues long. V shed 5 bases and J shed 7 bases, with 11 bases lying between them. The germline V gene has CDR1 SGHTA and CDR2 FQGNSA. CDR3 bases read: TGTGCCAGCAGCACAAGCGCTGGCGGGGAG. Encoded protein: CASSTSAGGE. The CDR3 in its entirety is CASSTSAGGELFF.

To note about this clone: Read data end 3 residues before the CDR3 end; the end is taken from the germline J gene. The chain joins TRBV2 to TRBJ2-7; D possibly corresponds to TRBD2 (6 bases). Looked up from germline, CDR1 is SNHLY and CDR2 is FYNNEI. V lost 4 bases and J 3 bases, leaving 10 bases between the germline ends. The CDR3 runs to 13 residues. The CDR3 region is CASSGLAIYEQYF. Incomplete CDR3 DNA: TGTGCCAGCAGTGGTCTAGCGATCTACGAG.

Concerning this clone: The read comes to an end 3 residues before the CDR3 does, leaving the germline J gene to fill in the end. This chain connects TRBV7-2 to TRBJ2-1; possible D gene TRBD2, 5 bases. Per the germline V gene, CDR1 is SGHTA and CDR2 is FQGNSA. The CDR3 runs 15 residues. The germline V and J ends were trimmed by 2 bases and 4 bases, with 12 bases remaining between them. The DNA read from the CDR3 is TGTGCCAGCAGCTTACAATTGGGCGGGTACAATGAG. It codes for CASSLQLGGYNE. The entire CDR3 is CASSLQLGGYNEQFF.

The CDR3 bases that were read are TGTGCCAGCAGGCTTCTGGGACAGGGGAACTACGAG. Translation: CASRLLGQGNYE. The full CDR3 is CASRLLGQGNYEQYF. The genes are TRBV2 and TRBJ2-7; 10 bases agree with TRBD1. Read sequence stops 3 residues before the CDR3 end, and the germline J gene provides the missing end. The V gene end was trimmed by 6 bases and the J gene end by 3 bases; junction bases not matched to a gene: 8. The CDR3 has 15 amino acids. Germline loops: CDR1 SNHLY, CDR2 FYNNEI.

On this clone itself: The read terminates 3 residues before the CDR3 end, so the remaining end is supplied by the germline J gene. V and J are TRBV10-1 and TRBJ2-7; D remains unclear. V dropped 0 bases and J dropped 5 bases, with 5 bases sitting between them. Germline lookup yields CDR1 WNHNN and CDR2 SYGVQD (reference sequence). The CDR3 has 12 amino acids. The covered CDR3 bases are TGCGCCAGCAGTGAGTCCCTTGACGAG. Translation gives CASSESLDE. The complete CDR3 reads CASSESLDEQYF.

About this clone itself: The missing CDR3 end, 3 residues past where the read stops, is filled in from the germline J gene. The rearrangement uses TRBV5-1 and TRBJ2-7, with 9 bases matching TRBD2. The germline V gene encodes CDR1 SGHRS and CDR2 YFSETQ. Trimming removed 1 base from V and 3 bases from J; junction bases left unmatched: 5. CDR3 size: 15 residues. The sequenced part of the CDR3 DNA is TGCGCCAGCAGCTTGAGGACTAGCGCCTTCTACGAG. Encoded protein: CASSLRTSAFYE. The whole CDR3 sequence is CASSLRTSAFYEQYF.

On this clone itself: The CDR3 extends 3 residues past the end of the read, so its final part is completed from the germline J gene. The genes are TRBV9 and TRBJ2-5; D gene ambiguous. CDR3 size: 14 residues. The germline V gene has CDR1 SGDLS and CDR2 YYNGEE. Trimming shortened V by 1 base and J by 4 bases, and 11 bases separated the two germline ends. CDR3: CASSVSQLRETQYF. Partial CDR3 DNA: TGTGCCAGCAGCGTATCACAGCTCCGAGAGACC.

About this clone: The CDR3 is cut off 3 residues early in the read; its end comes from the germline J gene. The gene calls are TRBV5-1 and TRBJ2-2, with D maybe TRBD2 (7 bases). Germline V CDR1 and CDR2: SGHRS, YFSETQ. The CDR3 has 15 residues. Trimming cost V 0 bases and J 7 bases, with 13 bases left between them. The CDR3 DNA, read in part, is TGCGCCAGCAGCTTGGAACAGGGAGGGGACGGGGAG. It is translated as CASSLEQGGDGE. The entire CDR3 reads CASSLEQGGDGELFF.

The CDR3 bases that were read are TGCGCCAGCAGCTTCGCGGGAGGGCCCCCTGAAGATACG. It translates to CASSFAGGPPEDT. The complete CDR3 protein is CASSFAGGPPEDTQYF. The V call is TRBV5-1, the J call TRBJ2-3; the match to TRBD2 covers 9 bases. Coverage ceases 3 residues before the CDR3 finishes, and the germline J gene fills in the end. The V gene's germline CDR1 is SGHRS and CDR2 YFSETQ. The CDR3 length is 16 residues. The V gene end was trimmed by 2 bases and the J gene end by 5 bases; junction bases not matched to a gene: 9.

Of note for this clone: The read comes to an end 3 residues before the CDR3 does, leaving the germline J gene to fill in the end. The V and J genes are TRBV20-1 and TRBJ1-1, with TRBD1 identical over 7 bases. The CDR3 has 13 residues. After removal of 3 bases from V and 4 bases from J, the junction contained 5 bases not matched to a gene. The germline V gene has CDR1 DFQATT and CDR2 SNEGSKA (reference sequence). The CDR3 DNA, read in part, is TGCAGTGCTAGGGACAGGTTGTCCACTGAA. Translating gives CSARDRLSTE. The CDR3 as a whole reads CSARDRLSTEAFF.

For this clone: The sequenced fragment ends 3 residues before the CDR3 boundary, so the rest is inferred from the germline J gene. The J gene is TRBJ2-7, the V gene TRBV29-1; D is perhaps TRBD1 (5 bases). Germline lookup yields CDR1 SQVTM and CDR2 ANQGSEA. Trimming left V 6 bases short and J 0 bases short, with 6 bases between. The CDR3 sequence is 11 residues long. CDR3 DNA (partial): TGCAGCGTCAGGGTCTCCTACGAG. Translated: CSVRVSYE. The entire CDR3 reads CSVRVSYEQYF.

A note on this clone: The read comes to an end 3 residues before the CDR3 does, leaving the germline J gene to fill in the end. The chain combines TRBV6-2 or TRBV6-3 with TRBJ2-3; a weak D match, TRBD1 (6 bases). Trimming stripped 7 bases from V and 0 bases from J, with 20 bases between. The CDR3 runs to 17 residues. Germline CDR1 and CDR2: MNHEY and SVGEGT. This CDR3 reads CASTTGSQGISTDTQYF. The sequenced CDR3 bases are TGTGCCAGCACAACCGGTTCCCAGGGGATTAGCACAGATACG.

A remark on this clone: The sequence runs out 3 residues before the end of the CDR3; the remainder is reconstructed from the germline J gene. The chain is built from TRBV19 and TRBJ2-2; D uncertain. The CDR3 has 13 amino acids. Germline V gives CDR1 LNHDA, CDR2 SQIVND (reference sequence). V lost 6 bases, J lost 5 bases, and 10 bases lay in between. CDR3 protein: CASSPRYTGELFF. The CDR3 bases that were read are TGTGCCAGTAGCCCCCGGTATACCGGGGAG.

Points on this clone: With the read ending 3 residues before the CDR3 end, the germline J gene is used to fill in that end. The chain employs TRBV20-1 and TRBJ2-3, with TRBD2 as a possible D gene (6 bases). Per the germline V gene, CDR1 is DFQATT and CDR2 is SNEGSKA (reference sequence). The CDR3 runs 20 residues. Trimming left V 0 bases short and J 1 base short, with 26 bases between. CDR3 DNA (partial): TGCAGTGCTAGAGATATGGGCGGGGTTAGCGGATTGCTTGGCACAGATACG. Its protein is CSARDMGGVSGLLGTDT. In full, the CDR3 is CSARDMGGVSGLLGTDTQYF.

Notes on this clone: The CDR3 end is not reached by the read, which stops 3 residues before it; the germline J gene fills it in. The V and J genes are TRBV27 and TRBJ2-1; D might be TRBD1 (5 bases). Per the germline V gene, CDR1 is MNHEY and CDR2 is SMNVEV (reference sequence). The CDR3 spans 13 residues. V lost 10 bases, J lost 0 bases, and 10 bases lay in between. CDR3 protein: CATGPLSYNEQFF. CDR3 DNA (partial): TGTGCCACAGGGCCACTCTCCTACAATGAG.